Presented here are 5 T cell receptor beta chains from one specimen sequenced in a study of blood T cell repertoires in COVID-19. Assay: immunoSEQ multiplex PCR; the TCRdb copy retains only in-frame clones and omits some. The sample includes some 250,000 clones, around 88% seen only once; the top ten take around 10%. Specimen: PBMCs or T cells enriched from blood (not recorded which). The receptors come from a man aged 35 to 55 who had recovered from COVID-19.

The chain joins TRBV21-1 to TRBJ2-5; TRBD1 is the table's D call and was not checked against the DNA. TRBV21-1 is a pseudogene locus. CDR3 length: 14 amino acids. The CDR3: CASSRPGGQETQYF. Written as DNA, the CDR3 is TGTGCCAGCAGCCGCCCAGGGGGTCAAGAGACCCAGTACTTC.

The chain links TRBV28 to TRBJ1-4, with a weak D call TRBD1 (6 bases). CDR3 size: 19 residues. V lost 3 bases, J lost 0 bases, and 20 bases lay in between. Per germline, CDR1 MDHEN and CDR2 SYDVKM. The CDR3 bases are TGTGCCAGCAGTTTCATATGGACAGATTATATTGCAACTAATGAAAAACTGTTTTTT. As protein: CASSFIWTDYIATNEKLFF.

The CDR3 nucleotides read TGTGCCAGCTCACCACCGTGGACATACCAAGAGACCCAGTACTTC. Translating it yields CASSPPWTYQETQYF. The gene calls are TRBV18 and TRBJ2-5; the D gene is possibly TRBD1 (5 bases). V shed 0 bases and J shed 0 bases, with 8 bases lying between them. This CDR3 has 15 residues. From germline, CDR1 is KGHSH and CDR2 LQKENI.

The J gene is TRBJ1-3, the V gene TRBV10-3, with D possibly being TRBD1 (6 bases). V was cut by 6 bases and J by 2 bases, with 11 bases left in between. Per germline, CDR1 ENHRY and CDR2 SYGVKD. This CDR3 contains 14 residues. The CDR3 here is CAISDSGAGNTIYF. DNA for the CDR3: TGTGCCATCAGCGACTCAGGGGCTGGAAACACCATATATTTT.

The gene calls are TRBV11-2 and TRBJ1-1; 7 bases fit TRBD1. The ends lost 6 bases at V and 5 bases at J; junction bases unmatched: 6. The CDR3 is made up of 13 amino acids. In germline, CDR1 is SGHAT, CDR2 FQNNGV. The CDR3 DNA sequence: TGTGCCAGCAGTTCTGACAGGGCTACTGAAGCTTTCTTT. It encodes CASSSDRATEAFF. Drawing the rest from reference TRBV11-2 and TRBJ1-1, the complete variable domain is EAGVAQSPRYKIIEKRQSVAFWCNPISGHATLYWYQQILGQGPKLLIQFQNNGVVDDSQLPKDRFSAERLKGVDSTLKIQPAKLEDSAVYLCASSSDRATEAFFGQGTRLTVV.